This is a list of T cell receptor beta chains from one sample in a study of blood T cell repertoires in COVID-19. Using immunoSEQ multiplex PCR, the repertoire was profiled, and TCRdb retains in-frame clones only, with some absent. The table shows roughly 280,000 clones, with approximately 90% occurring only once. Sequencing was done on a sample of peripheral blood. The receptors here all came from a woman between 50 and 59 years old who had recovered from COVID-19. CDR3s leave out the opening cysteine and the closing phenylalanine or tryptophan. Fields, in order: J gene, V gene, CDR3 protein.

J: TRBJ2-7
V: TRBV11-3
CDR3: ASSAVGDEQY

J: TRBJ2-1
V: TRBV7-6
CDR3: ASSSQRTSGKNEQF

J: TRBJ1-2
V: TRBV6-6
CDR3: ASNRDYGYT

J: TRBJ1-1
V: TRBV5-5
CDR3: ASSSGLELWMNTEAF

J: TRBJ2-3
V: TRBV6-2/TRBV6-3
CDR3: ASSPQGRVTDTQY

J: TRBJ1-1
V: TRBV30
CDR3: AWTLNTEAF

J: TRBJ1-2
V: TRBV21-1
CDR3: ASSKDGQDWSGYT

J: TRBJ2-7
V: TRBV11-2
CDR3: ASSLVGGARSYEQY

J: TRBJ1-2
V: TRBV19
CDR3: ASSYLQVLADGYT

J: TRBJ1-2
V: TRBV9
CDR3: ASSQSVGIRQSYGYT

J: TRBJ2-3
V: TRBV28
CDR3: ASSSPAGGGADTQY

J: TRBJ2-5
V: TRBV19
CDR3: ASSNLAGEETQY

J: TRBJ2-7
V: TRBV7-2
CDR3: ASSFTQGAEYEQY

J: TRBJ1-2
V: TRBV7-9
CDR3: ASSFGTGGLGYT

J: TRBJ2-2
V: TRBV27
CDR3: ASSLSNPPAGELF

J: TRBJ2-7
V: TRBV6-5
CDR3: ASSYSIGTNSYEQY

J: TRBJ1-2
V: TRBV12-3/TRBV12-4
CDR3: ASSPGTGRGYT

J: TRBJ1-5
V: TRBV19
CDR3: ASSPKGIFNQPQH

J: TRBJ1-5
V: TRBV27
CDR3: ASSLFGGGEVQPQH

J: TRBJ1-5
V: TRBV19
CDR3: ASSIDRTGGKPYSNQPQH

J: TRBJ1-1
V: TRBV5-1
CDR3: ASSRDSIVGTEAF

J: TRBJ1-2
V: TRBV11-2
CDR3: ASSSGFYGYT

J: TRBJ1-1
V: TRBV6-5
CDR3: ASSPRLGLPTEAF

J: TRBJ2-3
V: TRBV7-2
CDR3: ASSSTTDTQY

J: TRBJ2-1
V: TRBV27
CDR3: ASSPAVAYLHEQF

J: TRBJ2-2
V: TRBV6-5
CDR3: ASRDRADGELF

J: TRBJ2-6
V: TRBV6-5
CDR3: ASSPFGANVLT

J: TRBJ1-1
V: TRBV7-3
CDR3: ASSLRGGGNTEAF